Described below is a single T cell receptor (beta chain) sequence and its context. This specimen comes from a study of blood T cell repertoires in COVID-19. CDR1 KGHSH and CDR2 LQKENI come from the germline V gene. The J segment lost 11 bases and the V segment lost 2 bases, leaving 11 bases of the junction unmatched. The CDR3 contains 16 residues. Ages ranged from about 18 to 89 years, with residence in around 24 US areas. Authors' analysis steps: Estimation of nucleated cell counts was performed using reference gene primer amplification. Clones were read by immunoSEQ multiplex PCR, and TCRdb kept only the in-frame ones, dropping some. V and J calls and clone size are those listed in that table; D and trimming were worked out from the DNA. The sample shows approximately 190,000 clones, around 87% of them seen only once.

Sequencing was performed on PBMCs or T cells enriched from blood (not recorded which). V is TRBV18 and J is TRBJ1-4; TRBD1 matches at 10 bases. The sequence was collected from a woman in her 40s in a cohort exposed to, infected with or recovered from COVID-19 (not recorded which). The CDR3 coding sequence is TGTGCCAGCTCACCAGATCTGGGACAGGGGAAGGAGAAACTGTTTTTT. It is translated as CASSPDLGQGKEKLFF.